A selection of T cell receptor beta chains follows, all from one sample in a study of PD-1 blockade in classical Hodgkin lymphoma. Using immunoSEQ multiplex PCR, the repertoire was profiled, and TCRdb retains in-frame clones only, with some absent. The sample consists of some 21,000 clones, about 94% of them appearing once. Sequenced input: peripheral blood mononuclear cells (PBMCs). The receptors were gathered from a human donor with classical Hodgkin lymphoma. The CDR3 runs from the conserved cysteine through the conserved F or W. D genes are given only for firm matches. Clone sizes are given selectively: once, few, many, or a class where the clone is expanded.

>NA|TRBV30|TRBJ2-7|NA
TGTGCCTGGAGTAAAGGGGGGAATAGAGCCTACGAGCAGTACTTC
CAWSKGGNRAYEQYF
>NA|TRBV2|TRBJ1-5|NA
TGTGCCAGCAGTGACGGGGGAAATCAGCCCCAGCATTTT
CASSDGGNQPQHF
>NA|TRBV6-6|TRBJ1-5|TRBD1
TGTGCCAGCAGGGGACAGCAAAATCAGCCCCAGCATTTT
CASRGQQNQPQHF
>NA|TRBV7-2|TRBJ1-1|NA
TGTGCCAGCAGCTTAAGCCCAGGTACTCTTGAAGCTTTCTTT
CASSLSPGTLEAFF
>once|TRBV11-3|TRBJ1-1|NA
TGTGCCAGCAGCTTAAGGGTAGGAGGTGAAGCTTTCTTT
CASSLRVGGEAFF
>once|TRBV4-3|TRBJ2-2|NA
TGCGCCAGCAGCCAAGCCACATTACTAGCTTTTGGTTACGGGGAGCTGTTTTTT
CASSQATLLAFGYGELFF
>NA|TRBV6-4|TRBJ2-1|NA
TGTGCCAGCAGCGGACTTCCATTCGGGGAGCAGTTCTTC
CASSGLPFGEQFF
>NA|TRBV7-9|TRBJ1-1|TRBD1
TGTGCCAGCAGCTTGGGGGACAGGGACACTGAAGCTTTCTTT
CASSLGDRDTEAFF
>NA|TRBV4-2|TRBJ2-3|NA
TGTGCCAGCAGCCAAGAAAGGGCCTTCACAGATACGCAGTATTTT
CASSQERAFTDTQYF
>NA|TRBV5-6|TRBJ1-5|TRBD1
TGTGCCAGCAGCTTGAGGACAGGGGGCAGTTTTAGTCAGCCCCAGCATTTT
CASSLRTGGSFSQPQHF
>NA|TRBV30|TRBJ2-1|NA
TGTGCCTGGAGTGTACGGGGGTTCGGGGGTGGCTCCTACAATGAGCAGTTCTTC
CAWSVRGFGGGSYNEQFF
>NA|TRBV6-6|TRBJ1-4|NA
TGTGCCAGCAGTTACGCAGGGCCCCAAACTAATGAAAAACTGTTTTTT
CASSYAGPQTNEKLFF
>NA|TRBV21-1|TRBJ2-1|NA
TGTGCCAGCAGCACTCGTCTCTACAATGAGCAGTTCTTC
CASSTRLYNEQFF
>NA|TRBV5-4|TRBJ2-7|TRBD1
TGTGCCAGCAGCGAACAGGGGGATCTCTACGAGCAGTACTTC
CASSEQGDLYEQYF
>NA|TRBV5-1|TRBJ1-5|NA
TGCGCCAGTTCGCCCGGAGACGATAGCAATCAGCCCCAGCATTTT
CASSPGDDSNQPQHF
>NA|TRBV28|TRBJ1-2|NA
TGTGCCAGCTTGTCCACCCCGCTTAACTATGGCTACACCTTC
CASLSTPLNYGYTF
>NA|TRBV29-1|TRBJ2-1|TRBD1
TGCAGCGTAGGCAGGACAGGGTTCTACAATGAGCAGTTCTTC
CSVGRTGFYNEQFF
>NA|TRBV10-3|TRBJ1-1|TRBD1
TGTGCCATCAGTGCCGGGACAGTGAACACTGAAGCTTTCTTT
CAISAGTVNTEAFF
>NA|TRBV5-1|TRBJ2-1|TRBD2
TGCGCCATCTCGACTAGCGGGGGCAATGAGCAGTTCTTC
CAISTSGGNEQFF
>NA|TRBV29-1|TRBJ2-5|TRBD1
TGCAGCGTTGAAGGTCACGAGACAGGGACCCACCAAGAGACCCAGTACTTC
CSVEGHETGTHQETQYF
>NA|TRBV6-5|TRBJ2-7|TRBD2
TGTGCCAGCAGCAAGAGCGGGGGGGCCTCCTACGAGCAGTACTTC
CASSKSGGASYEQYF
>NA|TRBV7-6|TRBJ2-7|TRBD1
TGTGCCAGCAGCTTAGGGACAGGGTCCTACGAGCAGTACTTC
CASSLGTGSYEQYF
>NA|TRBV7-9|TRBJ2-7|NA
TGTGCCAGCGCCCCGGGAAGGACACTCAAGGACTCCTGCGAGCAGTACTTC
CASAPGRTLKDSCEQYF
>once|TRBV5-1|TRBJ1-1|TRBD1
TGCGCCAGCAGCTTGGCCGGGACAGGGGGCACTGAAGCTTTCTTT
CASSLAGTGGTEAFF
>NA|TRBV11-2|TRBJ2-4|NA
TGTGCCAGCAGCTTAGGCAGGGACCCTCAGTACTTC
CASSLGRDPQYF
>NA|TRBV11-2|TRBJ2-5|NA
TGTGCCAGCAGCTTAGGGGAGACCCAGTACTTC
CASSLGETQYF
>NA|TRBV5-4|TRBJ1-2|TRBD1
TGTGCCAGCAGCCATACCCCCTATACAGGGGCCACCAGAGGCTACACCTTC
CASSHTPYTGATRGYTF
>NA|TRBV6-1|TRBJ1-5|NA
TGTGCCAGCAGTGCGCTCAACTCTTATAGCAATCAGCCCCAGCATTTT
CASSALNSYSNQPQHF
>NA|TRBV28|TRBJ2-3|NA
TGTGCCAGCAGCGACGGTCTCCAGAGGGGTAGGGCGCAGTATTTT
CASSDGLQRGRAQYF
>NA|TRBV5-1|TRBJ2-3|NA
TGCGCCAGCAGCTTTAGCACAGATACGCAGTATTTT
CASSFSTDTQYF
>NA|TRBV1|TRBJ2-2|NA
TGCACCAGCAGCCAAGATCTTGAGGGACTAGCGGGGGTGAACACCGGGGAGCTGTTTTTT
CTSSQDLEGLAGVNTGELFF
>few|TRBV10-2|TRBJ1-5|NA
TGCGCCAGCAGTGAGTCAAGCACCTCGGCGGAGCCCCAGCATTTT
CASSESSTSAEPQHF